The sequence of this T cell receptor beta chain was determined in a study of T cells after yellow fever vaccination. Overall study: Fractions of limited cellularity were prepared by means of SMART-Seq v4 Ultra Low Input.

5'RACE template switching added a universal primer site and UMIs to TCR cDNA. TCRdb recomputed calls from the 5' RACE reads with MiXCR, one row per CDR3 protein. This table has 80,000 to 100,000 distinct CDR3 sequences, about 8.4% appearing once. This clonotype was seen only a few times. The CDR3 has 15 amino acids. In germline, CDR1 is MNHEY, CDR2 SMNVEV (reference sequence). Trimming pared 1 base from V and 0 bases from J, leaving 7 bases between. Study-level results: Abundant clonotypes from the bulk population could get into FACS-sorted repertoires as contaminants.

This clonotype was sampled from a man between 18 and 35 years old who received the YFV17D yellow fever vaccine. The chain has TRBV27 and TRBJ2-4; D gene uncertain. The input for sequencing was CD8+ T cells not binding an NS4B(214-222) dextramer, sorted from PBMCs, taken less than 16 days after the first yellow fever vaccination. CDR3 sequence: CASSLYLAAKNIQYF. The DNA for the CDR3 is TGTGCCAGCAGTTTATACTTGGCAGCCAAAAACATTCAGTACTTC.